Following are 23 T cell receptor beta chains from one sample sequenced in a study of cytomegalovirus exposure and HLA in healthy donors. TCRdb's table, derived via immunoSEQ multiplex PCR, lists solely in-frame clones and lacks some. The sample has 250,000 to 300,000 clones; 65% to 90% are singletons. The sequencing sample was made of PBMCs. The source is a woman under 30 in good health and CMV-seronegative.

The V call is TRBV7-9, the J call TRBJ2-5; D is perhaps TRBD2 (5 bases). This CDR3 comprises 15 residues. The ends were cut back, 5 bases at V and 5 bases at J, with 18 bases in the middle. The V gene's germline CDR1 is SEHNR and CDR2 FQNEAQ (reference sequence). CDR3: CASSHKPSIRETQYF. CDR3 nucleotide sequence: TGTGCCAGCAGCCACAAACCTAGCATAAGGGAGACCCAGTACTTC.

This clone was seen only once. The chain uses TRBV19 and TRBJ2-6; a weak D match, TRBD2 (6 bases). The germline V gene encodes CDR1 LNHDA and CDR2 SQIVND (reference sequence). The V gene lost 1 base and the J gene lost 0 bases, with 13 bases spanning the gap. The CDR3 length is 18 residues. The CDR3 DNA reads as TGTGCCAGTAGTATAGCGGTAGGGACTTACTCTGGGGCCAACGTCCTGACTTTC. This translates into CASSIAVGTYSGANVLTF.

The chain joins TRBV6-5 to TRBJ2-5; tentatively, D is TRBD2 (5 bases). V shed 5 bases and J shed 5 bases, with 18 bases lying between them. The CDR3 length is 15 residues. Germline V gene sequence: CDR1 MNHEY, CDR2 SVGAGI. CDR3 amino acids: CASSTPSRGGETQYF. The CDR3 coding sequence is TGTGCCAGCAGTACCCCTAGCCGGGGTGGGGAGACCCAGTACTTC.

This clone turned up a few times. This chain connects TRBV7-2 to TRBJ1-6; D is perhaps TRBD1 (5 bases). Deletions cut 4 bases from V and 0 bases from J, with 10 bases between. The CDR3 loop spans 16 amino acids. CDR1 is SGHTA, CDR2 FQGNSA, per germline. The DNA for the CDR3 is TGTGCCAGCAGCTCCCGACAGAGCTCCTATAATTCACCCCTCCACTTT. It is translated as CASSSRQSSYNSPLHF. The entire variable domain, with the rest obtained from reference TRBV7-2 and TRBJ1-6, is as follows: GAGVSQSPSNKVTEKGKDVELRCDPISGHTALYWYRQSLGQGLEFLIYFQGNSAPDKSGLPSDRFSAERTGGSVSTLTIQRTQQEDSAVYLCASSSRQSSYNSPLHFGNGTRLTVT.

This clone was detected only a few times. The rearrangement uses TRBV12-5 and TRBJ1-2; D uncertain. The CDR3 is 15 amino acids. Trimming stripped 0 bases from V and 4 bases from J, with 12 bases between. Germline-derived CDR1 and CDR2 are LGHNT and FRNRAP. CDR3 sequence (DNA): TGTGCTAGTGGTTTGGTACGGGAGCGCACCTATGGCTACACCTTC. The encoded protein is CASGLVRERTYGYTF. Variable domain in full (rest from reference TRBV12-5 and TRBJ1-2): DARVTQTPRHKVTEMGQEVTMRCQPILGHNTVFWYRQTMMQGLELLAYFRNRAPLDDSGMPKDRFSAEMPDATLATLKIQPSEPRDSAVYFCASGLVRERTYGYTFGSGTRLTVV.

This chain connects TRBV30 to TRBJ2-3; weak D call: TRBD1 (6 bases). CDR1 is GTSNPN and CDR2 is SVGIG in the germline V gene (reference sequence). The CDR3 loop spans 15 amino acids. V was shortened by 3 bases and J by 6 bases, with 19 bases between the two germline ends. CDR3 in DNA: TGTGCCTGGAGGGGACCGGGACACTCAGGCGATACGCAGTATTTT. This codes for CAWRGPGHSGDTQYF.

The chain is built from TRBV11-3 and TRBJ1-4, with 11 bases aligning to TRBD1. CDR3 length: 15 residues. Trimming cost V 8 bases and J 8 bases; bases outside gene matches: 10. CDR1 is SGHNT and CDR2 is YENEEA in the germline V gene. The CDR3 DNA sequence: TGTGCCAGCTCACAAGGTGGGACAGGGGGAGAAAAACTGTTTTTT. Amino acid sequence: CASSQGGTGGEKLFF.

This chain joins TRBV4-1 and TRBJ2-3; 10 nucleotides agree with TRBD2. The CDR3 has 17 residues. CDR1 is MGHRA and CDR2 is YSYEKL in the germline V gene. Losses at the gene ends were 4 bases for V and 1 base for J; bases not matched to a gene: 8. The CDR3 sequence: CASSLVAGGPGTDTQYF. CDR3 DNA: TGCGCCAGCAGCCTAGTAGCGGGGGGCCCTGGCACAGATACGCAGTATTTT.

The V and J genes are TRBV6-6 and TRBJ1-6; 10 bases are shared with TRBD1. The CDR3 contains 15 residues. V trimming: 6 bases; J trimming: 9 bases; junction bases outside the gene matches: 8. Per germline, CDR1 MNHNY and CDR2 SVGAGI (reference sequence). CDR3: CASRLDRGQVSPLHF. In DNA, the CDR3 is TGTGCCAGCAGACTTGACAGGGGGCAGGTTTCACCCCTCCACTTT.

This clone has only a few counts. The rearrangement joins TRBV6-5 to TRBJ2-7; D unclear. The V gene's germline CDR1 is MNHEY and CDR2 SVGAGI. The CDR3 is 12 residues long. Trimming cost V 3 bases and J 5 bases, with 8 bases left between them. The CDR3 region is CASSYNGNEQYF. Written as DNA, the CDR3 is TGTGCCAGCAGTTATAACGGTAACGAGCAGTACTTC.

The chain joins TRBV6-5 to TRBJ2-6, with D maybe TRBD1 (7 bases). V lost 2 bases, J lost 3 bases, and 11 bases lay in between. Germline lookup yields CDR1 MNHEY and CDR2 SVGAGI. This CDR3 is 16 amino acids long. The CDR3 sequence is CASSYQGGGGANVLTF. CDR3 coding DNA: TGTGCCAGCAGTTACCAGGGGGGCGGTGGGGCCAACGTCCTGACTTTC.

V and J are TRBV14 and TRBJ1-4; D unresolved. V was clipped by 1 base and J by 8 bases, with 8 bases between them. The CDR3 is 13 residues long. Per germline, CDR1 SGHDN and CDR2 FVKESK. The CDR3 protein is CASSQVLAEKLFF. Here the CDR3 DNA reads TGTGCCAGCAGCCAAGTCTTAGCCGAAAAACTGTTTTTT.

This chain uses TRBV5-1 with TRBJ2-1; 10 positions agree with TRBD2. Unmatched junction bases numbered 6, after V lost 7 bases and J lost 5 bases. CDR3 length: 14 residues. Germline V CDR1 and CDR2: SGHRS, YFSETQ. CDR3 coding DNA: TGCGCCAGCGGCAGCCTAGCGGGGGACAATGAGCAGTTCTTC. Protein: CASGSLAGDNEQFF.

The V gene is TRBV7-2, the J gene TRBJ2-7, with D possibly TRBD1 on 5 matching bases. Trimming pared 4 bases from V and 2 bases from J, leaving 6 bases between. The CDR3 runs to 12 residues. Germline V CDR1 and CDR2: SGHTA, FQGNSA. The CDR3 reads CASSSTAYEQYF. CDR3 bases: TGTGCCAGCAGCTCGACAGCCTACGAGCAGTACTTC. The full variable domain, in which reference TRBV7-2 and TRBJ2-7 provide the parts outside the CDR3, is GAGVSQSPSNKVTEKGKDVELRCDPISGHTALYWYRQSLGQGLEFLIYFQGNSAPDKSGLPSDRFSAERTGGSVSTLTIQRTQQEDSAVYLCASSSTAYEQYFGPGTRLTVT.

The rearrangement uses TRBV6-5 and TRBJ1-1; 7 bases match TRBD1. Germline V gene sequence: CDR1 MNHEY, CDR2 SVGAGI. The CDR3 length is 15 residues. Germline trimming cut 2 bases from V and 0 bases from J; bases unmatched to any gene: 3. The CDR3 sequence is CASSYDRDMNTEAFF. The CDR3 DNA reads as TGTGCCAGCAGTTACGACAGGGACATGAACACTGAAGCTTTCTTT.

DNA for the CDR3: TGCAGCGTTCCGATGACTAGCGGGAGGTATGAGCAGTTCTTC. Encoded protein: CSVPMTSGRYEQFF. This chain joins TRBV29-1 and TRBJ2-1; 13 bases are shared with TRBD2. This CDR3 comprises 14 residues. Germline CDR1 reads SQVTM; CDR2 reads ANQGSEA. The V and J ends lost 5 bases and 8 bases, in that order; junction bases with no gene match: 6.

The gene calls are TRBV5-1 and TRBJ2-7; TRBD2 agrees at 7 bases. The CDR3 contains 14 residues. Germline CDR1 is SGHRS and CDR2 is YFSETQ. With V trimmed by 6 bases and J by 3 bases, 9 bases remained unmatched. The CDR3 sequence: CASTPGTTYYEQYF. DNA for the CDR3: TGCGCCAGCACCCCCGGGACTACTTACTACGAGCAGTACTTC.

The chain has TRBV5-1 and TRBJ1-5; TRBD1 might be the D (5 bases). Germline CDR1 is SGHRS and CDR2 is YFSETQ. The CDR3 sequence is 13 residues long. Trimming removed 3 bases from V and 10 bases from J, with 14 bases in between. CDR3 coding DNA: TGCGCCAGCAGCTCCCCCTCTGGACAACCCCAGCATTTT. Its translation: CASSSPSGQPQHF.

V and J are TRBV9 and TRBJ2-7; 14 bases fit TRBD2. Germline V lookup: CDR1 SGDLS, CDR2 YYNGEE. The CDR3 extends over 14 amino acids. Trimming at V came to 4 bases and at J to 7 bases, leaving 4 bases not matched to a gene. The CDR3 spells CASSRGLAGAEQYF. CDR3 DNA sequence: TGTGCCAGCAGCCGGGGACTAGCGGGAGCAGAGCAGTACTTC.

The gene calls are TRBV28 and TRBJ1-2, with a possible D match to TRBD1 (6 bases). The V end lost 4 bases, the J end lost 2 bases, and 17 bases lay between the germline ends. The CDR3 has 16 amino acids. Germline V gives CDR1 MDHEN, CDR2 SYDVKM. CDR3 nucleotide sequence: TGTGCCAGCAGTTCCGGGGGGGCAGGGATAAACTATGGCTACACCTTC. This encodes CASSSGGAGINYGYTF.

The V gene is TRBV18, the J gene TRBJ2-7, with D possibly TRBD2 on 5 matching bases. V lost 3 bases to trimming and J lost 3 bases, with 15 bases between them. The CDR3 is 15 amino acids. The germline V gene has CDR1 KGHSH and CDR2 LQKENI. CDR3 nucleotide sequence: TGTGCCAGCTCACCCGCAAGCGGACCAAACTACGAGCAGTACTTC. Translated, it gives CASSPASGPNYEQYF. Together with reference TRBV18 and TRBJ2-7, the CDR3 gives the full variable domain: NAGVMQNPRHLVRRRGQEARLRCSPMKGHSHVYWYRQLPEEGLKFMVYLQKENIIDESGMPKERFSAEFPKEGPSILRIQQVVRGDSAAYFCASSPASGPNYEQYFGPGTRLTVT.

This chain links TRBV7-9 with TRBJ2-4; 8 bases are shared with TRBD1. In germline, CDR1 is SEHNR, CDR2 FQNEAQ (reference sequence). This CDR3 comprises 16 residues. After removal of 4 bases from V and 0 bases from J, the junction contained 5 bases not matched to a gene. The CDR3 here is CASSSGQGLAKNIQYF. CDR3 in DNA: TGTGCCAGCAGCTCCGGACAGGGACTAGCCAAAAACATTCAGTACTTC.

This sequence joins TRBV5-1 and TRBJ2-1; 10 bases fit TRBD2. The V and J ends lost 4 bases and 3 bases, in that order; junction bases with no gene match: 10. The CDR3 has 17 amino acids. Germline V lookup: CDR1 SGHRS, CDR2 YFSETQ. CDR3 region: CASSPSFSGGVYNEQFF. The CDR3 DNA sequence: TGCGCCAGCAGCCCCTCGTTCAGCGGGGGGGTCTACAATGAGCAGTTCTTC. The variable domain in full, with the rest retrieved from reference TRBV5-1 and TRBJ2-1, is KAGVTQTPRYLIKTRGQQVTLSCSPISGHRSVSWYQQTPGQGLQFLFEYFSETQRNKGNFPGRFSGRQFSNSRSEMNVSTLELGDSALYLCASSPSFSGGVYNEQFFGPGTRLTVL.